A single sample is the source of the 4 T cell receptor beta chains below, sequenced in a study of T cell responses to AZD1222 COVID-19 vaccine. The table came from immunoSEQ multiplex PCR; TCRdb's copy has only in-frame clones and leaves some out. The sample has nearly 110,000 clones, 75% to 95% seen once. The sample was peripheral blood, taken 28 days after the second AZD1222 dose. Every receptor here comes from an adult who received the AZD1222 COVID-19 vaccine.

The chain links TRBV28 to TRBJ2-1; maybe TRBD2 (6 bases). Trimming took 2 bases from V and 7 from J, leaving 12 bases between them. The CDR3 extends over 14 amino acids. CDR1 and CDR2 from the germline V gene are MDHEN and SYDVKM. In DNA form, the CDR3 reads TGTGCCAGCAGTTTAGGAGGGGCGAGGAATGAGCAGTTCTTC. Protein product: CASSLGGARNEQFF.

The chain employs TRBV11-3 and TRBJ2-1; D might be TRBD2 (7 bases). The CDR3 extends over 15 amino acids. Trimming shortened V by 3 bases and J by 0 bases, and 9 bases separated the two germline ends. Germline CDR1 and CDR2: SGHNT and YENEEA. The CDR3 DNA follows: TGTGCCAGCAGCTTCGCGGGGGCCTCCTACAATGAGCAGTTCTTC. This translates into CASSFAGASYNEQFF.

The table lists this clone with a count of one. The CDR3 DNA is TGTGCCAGTAGTATACTGGGGAACACTGAAGCTTTCTTT. Translated: CASSILGNTEAFF. The chain is built from TRBV19 and TRBJ1-1; unclear D gene. The CDR3 length is 13 residues. The germline V gene has CDR1 LNHDA and CDR2 SQIVND (reference sequence). Trimming pared 2 bases from V and 1 base from J, leaving 5 bases between.

The J gene is TRBJ2-2, the V gene TRBV9; 9 bases are shared with TRBD2. The CDR3 has 15 amino acids. J was trimmed by 7 bases and V by 1 base; bases with no gene match: 5. Per germline, CDR1 SGDLS and CDR2 YYNGEE. The CDR3 coding sequence is TGTGCCAGCAGCGTAAGCGGGAGGAACTACGGGGAGCTGTTTTTT. This encodes CASSVSGRNYGELFF.